The present entry profiles one TCR beta chain with its context. The antigen is not known. The sample originates from a study of cytomegalovirus exposure and HLA in healthy donors. About the research overall: Earlier findings included some 120 million unique TCR beta sequences obtained from about 179 million T cells.

13 Jbeta primers and 60 Vbeta primers were used for the PCR. Clones were sequenced by immunoSEQ multiplex PCR, and TCRdb holds only the in-frame ones, with some missing. The sample holds approximately 160,000 clones, roughly 84% seen once. The germline V gene has CDR1 MDHEN and CDR2 SYDVKM. Trimming removed 7 bases from V and 2 bases from J; junction bases left unmatched: 8. This CDR3 has 15 amino acids. Study-wide results and limits: A reported reduction in N-insertions relative to the 666-donor mean was seen in an Asian-associated ancestry cluster in a later analysis. What TCR beta sequences reportedly achieved was accurate prediction of HLA-A and HLA-B alleles in most subjects.

This receptor was obtained from a boy aged 2-9 years in good health and CMV-seronegative. The sequencing sample was made of PBMCs. V is TRBV28 and J is TRBJ2-1; TRBD2 aligns across 7 bases. CDR3 bases: TGTGCCAGCATAATGCGGGAGATGCCCTACAATGAGCAGTTCTTC. This sequence encodes CASIMREMPYNEQFF.